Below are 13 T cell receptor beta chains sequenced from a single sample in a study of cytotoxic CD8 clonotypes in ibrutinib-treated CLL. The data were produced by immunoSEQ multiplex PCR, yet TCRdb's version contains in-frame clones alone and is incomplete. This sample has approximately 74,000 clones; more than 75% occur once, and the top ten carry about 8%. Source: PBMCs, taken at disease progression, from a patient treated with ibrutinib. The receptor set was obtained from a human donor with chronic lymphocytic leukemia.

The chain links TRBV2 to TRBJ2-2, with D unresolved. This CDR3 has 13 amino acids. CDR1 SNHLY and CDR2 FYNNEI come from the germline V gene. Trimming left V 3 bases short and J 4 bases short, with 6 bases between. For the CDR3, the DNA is TGTGCCAGCAGTGACATATTCACCGGGGAGCTGTTTTTT. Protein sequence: CASSDIFTGELFF. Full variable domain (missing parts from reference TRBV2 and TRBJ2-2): EPEVTQTPSHQVTQMGQEVILRCVPISNHLYFYWYRQILGQKVEFLVSFYNNEISEKSEIFDDQFSVERPDGSNFTLKIRSTKLEDSAMYFCASSDIFTGELFFGEGSRLTVL.

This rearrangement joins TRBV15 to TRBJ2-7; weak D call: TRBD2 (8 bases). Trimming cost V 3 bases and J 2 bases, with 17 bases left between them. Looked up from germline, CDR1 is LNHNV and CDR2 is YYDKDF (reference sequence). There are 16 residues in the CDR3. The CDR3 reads CATSRGLDRVAYEQYF. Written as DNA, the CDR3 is TGTGCCACCAGCAGGGGACTAGACAGGGTCGCCTACGAGCAGTACTTC.

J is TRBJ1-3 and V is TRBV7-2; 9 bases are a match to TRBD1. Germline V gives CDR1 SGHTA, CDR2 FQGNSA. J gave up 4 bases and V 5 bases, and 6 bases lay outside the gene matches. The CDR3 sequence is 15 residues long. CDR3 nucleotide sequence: TGTGCCAGCAGCAGCACAGGGGGCCCGGGAAACACCATATATTTT. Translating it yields CASSSTGGPGNTIYF.

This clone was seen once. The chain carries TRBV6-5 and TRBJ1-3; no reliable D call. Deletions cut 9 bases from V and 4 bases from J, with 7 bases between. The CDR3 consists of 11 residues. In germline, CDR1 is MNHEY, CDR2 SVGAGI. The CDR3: CASKGGNTIYF. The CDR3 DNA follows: TGTGCCAGTAAGGGAGGAAACACCATATATTTT.

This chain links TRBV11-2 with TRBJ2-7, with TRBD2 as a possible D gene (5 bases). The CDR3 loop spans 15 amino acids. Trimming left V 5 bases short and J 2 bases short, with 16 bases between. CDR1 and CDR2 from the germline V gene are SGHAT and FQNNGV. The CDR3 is CASSPSERGPYEQYF. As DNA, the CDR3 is TGTGCCAGCAGCCCCAGTGAACGGGGTCCCTACGAGCAGTACTTC.

The CDR3 protein is CASSRDRESSGANVLTF. Here the CDR3 DNA reads TGTGCCAGCAGTCGGGACCGGGAAAGCTCTGGGGCCAACGTCCTGACTTTC. The rearrangement joins TRBV27 to TRBJ2-6; possibly TRBD1 or TRBD2 for D (5 bases each). Between the trimmed V and J ends, which lost 5 bases and 0 bases, there was a span of 14 bases. Looked up from germline, CDR1 is MNHEY and CDR2 is SMNVEV (reference sequence). The CDR3 is 17 amino acids.

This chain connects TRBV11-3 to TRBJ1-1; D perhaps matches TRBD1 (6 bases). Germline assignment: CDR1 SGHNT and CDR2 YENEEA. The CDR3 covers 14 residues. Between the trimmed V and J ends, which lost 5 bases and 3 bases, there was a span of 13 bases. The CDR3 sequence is CASSQGPGDTEAFF. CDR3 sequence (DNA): TGTGCCAGCAGCCAGGGCCCAGGGGACACTGAAGCTTTCTTT. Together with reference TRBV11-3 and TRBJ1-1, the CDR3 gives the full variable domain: EAGVVQSPRYKIIEKKQPVAFWCNPISGHNTLYWYLQNLGQGPELLIRYENEEAVDDSQLPKDRFSAERLKGVDSTLKIQPAELGDSAVYLCASSQGPGDTEAFFGQGTRLTVV.

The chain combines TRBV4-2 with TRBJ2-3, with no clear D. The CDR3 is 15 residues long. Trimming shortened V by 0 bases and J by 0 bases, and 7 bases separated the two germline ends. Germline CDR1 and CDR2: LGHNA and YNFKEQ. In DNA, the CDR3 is TGTGCCAGCAGCCAAGATCTGACTAGCACAGATACGCAGTATTTT. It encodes CASSQDLTSTDTQYF.

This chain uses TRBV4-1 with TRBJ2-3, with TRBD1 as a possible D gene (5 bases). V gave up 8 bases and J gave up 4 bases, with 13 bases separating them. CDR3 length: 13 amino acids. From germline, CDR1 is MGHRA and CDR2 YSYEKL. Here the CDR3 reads CASRSQGADTQYF. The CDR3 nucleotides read TGCGCCAGCCGATCCCAGGGCGCAGATACGCAGTATTTT.

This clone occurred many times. CDR3 bases: TGCGCCAGCAGCCCACCGGACAGGGGGACTGAAGCTTTCTTT. Protein: CASSPPDRGTEAFF. The J gene is TRBJ1-1, the V gene TRBV5-1; TRBD1 aligns across 10 bases. This CDR3 spans 14 amino acids. Germline lookup yields CDR1 SGHRS and CDR2 YFSETQ. Losses at the gene ends were 4 bases for V and 5 bases for J; bases not matched to a gene: 5. Full variable domain (remainder filled in from reference TRBV5-1 and TRBJ1-1): KAGVTQTPRYLIKTRGQQVTLSCSPISGHRSVSWYQQTPGQGLQFLFEYFSETQRNKGNFPGRFSGRQFSNSRSEMNVSTLELGDSALYLCASSPPDRGTEAFFGQGTRLTVV.

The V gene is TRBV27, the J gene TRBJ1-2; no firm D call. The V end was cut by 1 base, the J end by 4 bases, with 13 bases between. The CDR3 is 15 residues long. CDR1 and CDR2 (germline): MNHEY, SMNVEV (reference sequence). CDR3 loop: CASSLFRGAPYGYTF. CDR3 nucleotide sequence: TGTGCCAGCAGTTTATTCCGGGGAGCCCCCTATGGCTACACCTTC.

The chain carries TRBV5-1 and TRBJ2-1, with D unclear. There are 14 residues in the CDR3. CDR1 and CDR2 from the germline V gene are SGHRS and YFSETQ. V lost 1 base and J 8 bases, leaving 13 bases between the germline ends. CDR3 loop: CASSLRWGGDEQFF. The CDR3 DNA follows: TGCGCCAGCAGCTTGAGATGGGGTGGGGATGAGCAGTTCTTC. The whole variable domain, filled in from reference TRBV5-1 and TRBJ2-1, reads KAGVTQTPRYLIKTRGQQVTLSCSPISGHRSVSWYQQTPGQGLQFLFEYFSETQRNKGNFPGRFSGRQFSNSRSEMNVSTLELGDSALYLCASSLRWGGDEQFFGPGTRLTVL.

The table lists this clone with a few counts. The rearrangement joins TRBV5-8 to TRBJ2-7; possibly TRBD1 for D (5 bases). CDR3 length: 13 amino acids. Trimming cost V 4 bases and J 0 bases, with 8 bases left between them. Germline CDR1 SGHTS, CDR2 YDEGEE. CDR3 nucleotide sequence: TGTGCCAGCAGCAGGGGCCCCTCCTACGAGCAGTACTTC. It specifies CASSRGPSYEQYF.